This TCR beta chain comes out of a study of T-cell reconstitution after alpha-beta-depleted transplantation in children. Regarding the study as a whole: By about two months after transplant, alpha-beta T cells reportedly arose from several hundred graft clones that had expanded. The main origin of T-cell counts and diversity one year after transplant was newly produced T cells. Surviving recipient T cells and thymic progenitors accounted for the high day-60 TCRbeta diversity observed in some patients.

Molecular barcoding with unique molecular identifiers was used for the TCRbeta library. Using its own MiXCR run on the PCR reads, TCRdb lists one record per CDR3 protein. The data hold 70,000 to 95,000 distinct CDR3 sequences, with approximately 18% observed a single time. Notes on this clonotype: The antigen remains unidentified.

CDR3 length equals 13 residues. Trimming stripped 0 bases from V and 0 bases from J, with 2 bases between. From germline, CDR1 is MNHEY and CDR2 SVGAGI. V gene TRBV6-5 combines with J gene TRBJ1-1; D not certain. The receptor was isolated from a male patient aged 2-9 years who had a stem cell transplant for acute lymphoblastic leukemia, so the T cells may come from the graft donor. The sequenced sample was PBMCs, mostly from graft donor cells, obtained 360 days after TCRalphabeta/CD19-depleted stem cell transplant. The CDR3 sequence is CASSYSMNTEAFF. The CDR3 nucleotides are TGTGCCAGCAGTTACTCCATGAACACTGAAGCTTTCTTT.